The entry below gives a single T cell receptor beta chain sequence along with its context. Its matching antigen is unknown. The germline V gene encodes CDR1 SEHNR and CDR2 FQNEAQ (reference sequence). The CDR3 contains 16 residues. With V trimmed by 1 base and J by 7 bases, 6 bases remained unmatched. This entry comes from a study of graft-versus-host responses after intestinal transplantation. Study-wide context: All of the recipients had induction that used anti-thymocyte globulin, then tacrolimus and steroids for about 3 years.

TCRdb keeps only in-frame clones here, not all; method: immunoSEQ multiplex PCR. The data contain more than 9,000 clones, over 90% of them seen just once; the ten biggest clones take up roughly 20%. General study points: Recipient marrow showed GvH clones, some seen first in ileum or blood. Allografts from individuals with graft-donor T cell macrochimerism displayed high graft-versus-host to host-versus-graft clonal ratios.

Sequencing was performed on PBMCs, taken around 3.5 months after intestinal transplant. The sequence came from a human patient who received an intestinal transplant, so some T cells may come from the graft donor. The V and J genes are TRBV7-9 and TRBJ2-7; 14 nucleotides line up with TRBD2. CDR3 sequence reads: CASSLVPGTSGGEQYF. The DNA for the CDR3 is TGTGCCAGCAGCTTAGTGCCGGGGACTAGCGGGGGAGAGCAGTACTTC. Supplemented by reference TRBV7-9 and TRBJ2-7, the full variable domain reads DTGVSQNPRHKITKRGQNVTFRCDPISEHNRLYWYRQTLGQGPEFLTYFQNEAQLEKSRLLSDRFSAERPKGSFSTLEIQRTEQGDSAMYLCASSLVPGTSGGEQYFGPGTRLTVT.